The rows below give T cell receptor beta chains drawn from one sample of a study of human T cells and chemical hapten exposure. TCRdb ran MiXCR on the RACE reads and lists one entry per CDR3 protein. The sample records about 270,000 distinct CDR3 sequences, around 7.7% being singletons. Sequencing used whole blood, obtained in connection with sensitization to the hapten diphenylcyclopropenone (DPC). These receptors all stem from a man between 18 and 29 years old with alopecia areata. Some clones in this sample may be carry-over from other donors' samples. The CDR3 runs from the conserved cysteine through the conserved F or W. Each record gives: clone size, V gene, J gene, D gene, CDR3 protein, CDR3 DNA. A D gene is named only where the DNA matches it firmly. Clone size is stated in some rows and not others, as once, few, many or a class when expanded.

clone size: many; V gene: TRBV11-2; J gene: TRBJ1-1; D gene: .; CDR3 protein: CASRTIRGLNTEAFF; CDR3 DNA: TGTGCCAGCAGGACTATACGGGGTCTGAACACTGAAGCTTTCTTT
clone size: few; V gene: TRBV10-2; J gene: TRBJ2-7; D gene: TRBD2; CDR3 protein: CASGLAAYEQYF; CDR3 DNA: TGCGCCAGCGGACTAGCCGCCTACGAGCAGTACTTC
clone size: .; V gene: TRBV6-6; J gene: TRBJ1-2; D gene: .; CDR3 protein: CASSLTPVGSNYGYTF; CDR3 DNA: TGTGCCAGCAGCCTTACCCCGGTCGGCAGCAACTATGGCTACACCTTC
clone size: .; V gene: TRBV6-2/TRBV6-3; J gene: TRBJ2-1; D gene: TRBD2; CDR3 protein: CASSYLGLAGGYRDVFF; CDR3 DNA: TGTGCCAGCAGTTACCTGGGACTAGCGGGGGGCTACCGTGACGTGTTCTTC
clone size: many; V gene: TRBV9; J gene: TRBJ1-1; D gene: .; CDR3 protein: CASSVSGNTEAFF; CDR3 DNA: TGTGCCAGCAGCGTATCGGGGAACACTGAAGCTTTCTTT
clone size: few; V gene: TRBV7-9; J gene: TRBJ2-2; D gene: .; CDR3 protein: CARERETANTGELFF; CDR3 DNA: TGTGCCAGAGAACGAGAGACGGCGAACACCGGGGAGCTGTTTTTT
clone size: .; V gene: TRBV6-2/TRBV6-3; J gene: TRBJ1-2; D gene: .; CDR3 protein: CASSTDTQWNGYTF; CDR3 DNA: TGTGCCAGCAGTACAGATACCCAGTGGAATGGCTACACCTTC
clone size: few; V gene: TRBV20-1; J gene: TRBJ2-1; D gene: TRBD1; CDR3 protein: CSAERQGASYNEQFF; CDR3 DNA: TGCAGTGCTGAAAGACAGGGGGCTAGCTACAATGAGCAGTTCTTC
clone size: .; V gene: TRBV5-5; J gene: TRBJ1-4; D gene: .; CDR3 protein: CASSPTGRENEKLFF; CDR3 DNA: TGTGCCAGCAGCCCCACGGGCAGGGAGAATGAAAAACTGTTTTTT
clone size: few; V gene: TRBV20-1; J gene: TRBJ2-1; D gene: .; CDR3 protein: CSARENKGRRANEQFF; CDR3 DNA: TGCAGTGCTAGAGAAAATAAGGGACGTCGGGCCAATGAGCAGTTCTTC
clone size: few; V gene: TRBV7-8; J gene: TRBJ2-7; D gene: TRBD1; CDR3 protein: CASRPGTDPRPQYF; CDR3 DNA: TGTGCCAGCAGGCCCGGGACAGACCCCCGCCCGCAGTACTTC
clone size: few; V gene: TRBV5-1; J gene: TRBJ1-1; D gene: TRBD1; CDR3 protein: CASSARQGAGTEAFF; CDR3 DNA: TGCGCCAGCAGCGCCCGACAGGGGGCTGGGACTGAAGCTTTCTTT
clone size: many; V gene: TRBV4-3; J gene: TRBJ1-5; D gene: .; CDR3 protein: CASSQDLHWGVGQPQHF; CDR3 DNA: TGCGCCAGCAGCCAAGACCTTCATTGGGGGGTAGGACAGCCCCAGCATTTT
clone size: many; V gene: TRBV6-1; J gene: TRBJ2-7; D gene: TRBD1; CDR3 protein: CASSESGGLSEQYF; CDR3 DNA: TGTGCCAGCAGTGAGTCAGGGGGCCTAAGCGAGCAGTACTTC
clone size: few; V gene: TRBV5-1; J gene: TRBJ1-1; D gene: TRBD1; CDR3 protein: CASSSGDRGRTEAFF; CDR3 DNA: TGCGCCAGCAGCAGCGGGGACAGGGGGAGGACTGAAGCTTTCTTT
clone size: few; V gene: TRBV20-1; J gene: TRBJ2-7; D gene: .; CDR3 protein: CSAQRGWNYEQYF; CDR3 DNA: TGCAGTGCCCAACGGGGTTGGAACTACGAGCAGTACTTC
clone size: many; V gene: TRBV6-5; J gene: TRBJ2-7; D gene: .; CDR3 protein: CASRSASYEQYF; CDR3 DNA: TGTGCCAGCAGGTCGGCTTCGTACGAGCAGTACTTC
clone size: .; V gene: TRBV12-3/TRBV12-4; J gene: TRBJ2-2; D gene: .; CDR3 protein: CASSLAGIGELFF; CDR3 DNA: TGTGCCAGCAGTTTAGCAGGGATCGGGGAGCTGTTTTTT
clone size: many; V gene: TRBV12-3/TRBV12-4; J gene: TRBJ2-1; D gene: .; CDR3 protein: CASSLRSSYNEQFF; CDR3 DNA: TGTGCCAGCAGTTTACGAAGCTCCTACAATGAGCAGTTCTTC
clone size: few; V gene: TRBV20-1; J gene: TRBJ1-2; D gene: .; CDR3 protein: CSATREGRWGYTF; CDR3 DNA: TGCAGTGCTACCCGGGAGGGAAGGTGGGGCTACACCTTC
clone size: .; V gene: TRBV15; J gene: TRBJ1-1; D gene: .; CDR3 protein: CATSRVRYTEAFF; CDR3 DNA: TGTGCCACCAGCCGCGTGAGATACACTGAAGCTTTCTTT
clone size: .; V gene: TRBV7-9; J gene: TRBJ1-2; D gene: .; CDR3 protein: CASSFTAQGGYTF; CDR3 DNA: TGTGCCAGCAGCTTTACGGCACAGGGCGGCTACACCTTC
clone size: .; V gene: TRBV29-1; J gene: TRBJ2-1; D gene: TRBD1; CDR3 protein: CSTTGPSHEQFF; CDR3 DNA: TGCAGTACGACAGGGCCTTCACATGAGCAGTTCTTC
clone size: few; V gene: TRBV7-3; J gene: TRBJ1-6; D gene: .; CDR3 protein: CASSPMGGKGSPLHF; CDR3 DNA: TGTGCCAGCAGCCCGATGGGGGGCAAGGGTTCACCCCTCCACTTT
clone size: .; V gene: TRBV7-2; J gene: TRBJ1-1; D gene: .; CDR3 protein: CASSQRRTATEAFF; CDR3 DNA: TGTGCCAGCAGCCAACGTAGGACAGCCACTGAAGCTTTCTTT
clone size: .; V gene: TRBV10-3; J gene: TRBJ2-3; D gene: .; CDR3 protein: CATSPLGDTQYF; CDR3 DNA: TGTGCCACCAGCCCACTAGGAGATACGCAGTATTTT
clone size: .; V gene: TRBV12-3/TRBV12-4; J gene: TRBJ2-1; D gene: .; CDR3 protein: CASSLGQGRIVEEQFF; CDR3 DNA: TGTGCCAGCAGTTTAGGGCAGGGGCGTATAGTAGAAGAGCAGTTCTTC
clone size: .; V gene: TRBV6-6; J gene: TRBJ1-1; D gene: .; CDR3 protein: CASSYGLRQIRTEAFF; CDR3 DNA: TGCGCCAGCAGTTACGGCCTAAGACAGATTCGGACTGAAGCTTTCTTT
clone size: .; V gene: TRBV20-1; J gene: TRBJ2-3; D gene: TRBD1; CDR3 protein: CSASRDSASDTQYF; CDR3 DNA: TGCAGTGCTAGCCGGGACAGCGCCTCAGATACGCAGTATTTT
clone size: many; V gene: TRBV7-9; J gene: TRBJ1-6; D gene: .; CDR3 protein: CASSSTFRQNSPLHF; CDR3 DNA: TGTGCCAGCAGCTCAACCTTCCGACAGAATTCACCCCTCCACTTT
clone size: few; V gene: TRBV12-3/TRBV12-4; J gene: TRBJ2-3; D gene: TRBD1; CDR3 protein: CASSKDREITDTQYF; CDR3 DNA: TGTGCCAGCAGTAAAGACAGGGAGATCACAGATACGCAGTATTTT
clone size: many; V gene: TRBV21-1; J gene: TRBJ2-6; D gene: .; CDR3 protein: CASRGTDVSGANVLTF; CDR3 DNA: TGTGCCAGCAGGGGGACAGATGTGAGCGGGGCCAACGTCCTGACTTTC
clone size: few; V gene: TRBV4-3; J gene: TRBJ2-7; D gene: TRBD1; CDR3 protein: CASSVYRDRGTYEQYF; CDR3 DNA: TGCGCCAGCAGCGTATACCGGGACAGAGGAACCTACGAGCAGTACTTC
clone size: .; V gene: TRBV28; J gene: TRBJ1-5; D gene: TRBD1; CDR3 protein: CASSHLGTGPNQPQHF; CDR3 DNA: TGTGCCAGCAGTCACCTAGGGACAGGGCCAAATCAGCCCCAGCATTTT
clone size: few; V gene: TRBV6-5; J gene: TRBJ2-3; D gene: .; CDR3 protein: CASSYSALRTDTQYF; CDR3 DNA: TGTGCCAGCAGTTACTCAGCGTTAAGGACAGATACGCAGTATTTT